One sample yielded the 24 T cell receptor beta chains listed below, sequenced in a study of shared clonotypes between healthy human individuals. Method: immunoSEQ multiplex PCR; TCRdb's copy keeps in-frame clones and lacks some. The profile shows 550,000 to 850,000 clones, approximately 72% of them singletons. Sequencing was done on a sample of memory CD4+ T cells sorted from blood. Subset of the sample: CD45RA-negative fraction. Receptors were obtained from a woman in her thirties in good health.

Regarding this clone: Distinct nucleotide sequences in the sample also encode this CDR3. The chain couples TRBV5-1 to TRBJ2-3; D gene unclear. This CDR3 spans 14 amino acids. Germline loops: CDR1 SGHRS, CDR2 YFSETQ. V was shortened by 1 base and J by 3 bases, with 9 bases between the two germline ends. As DNA, the CDR3 is TGCGCCAGCAGCTTGAGGGAAGGTACAGATACGCAGTATTTT. Translating it yields CASSLREGTDTQYF.

On this clone: With a much larger clone just one base away, this may be a read error. CDR3 nucleotides: TGTGCCAGCAGCTTACAGATGAACACTGAAGCTTTCTTT. Translated, it gives CASSLQMNTEAFF. The rearrangement links TRBV11-3 to TRBJ1-1; D is uncertain. The germline V and J ends were trimmed by 2 bases and 0 bases, with 4 bases remaining between them. The CDR3 totals 13 residues. CDR1 and CDR2 from the germline V gene are SGHNT and YENEEA.

The rearrangement links TRBV28 to TRBJ2-6; D is unclear. CDR1 MDHEN and CDR2 SYDVKM come from the germline V gene. CDR3 length equals 17 residues. The V and J ends lost 5 bases and 0 bases respectively, with 14 bases between them. The CDR3 loop reads CASSLPLGLSGANVLTF. CDR3 sequence (DNA): TGTGCCAGCAGTCTACCATTAGGCCTCTCTGGGGCCAACGTCCTGACTTTC.

The chain is built from TRBV19 and TRBJ2-1; TRBD2 aligns across 10 bases. The V segment lost 5 bases and the J segment 7 bases; nucleotides outside the gene matches: 11. The CDR3 has 16 residues. Germline CDR1 LNHDA, CDR2 SQIVND (reference sequence). CDR3 loop: CASSDRLAGVWNEQFF. The CDR3 DNA sequence: TGTGCCAGTAGTGATCGGCTAGCGGGAGTATGGAATGAGCAGTTCTTC.

This clone was picked up a small number of times. The chain employs TRBV28 and TRBJ2-7, with 10 bases matching TRBD2. The CDR3 spans 15 residues. Trimming at V came to 6 bases and at J to 2 bases, leaving 7 bases not matched to a gene. The V gene's germline CDR1 is MDHEN and CDR2 SYDVKM. The CDR3 region is CASRKGLADPYEQYF. The CDR3 coding sequence is TGTGCCAGCAGGAAAGGACTAGCGGATCCCTACGAGCAGTACTTC. The whole variable domain, remainder taken from reference TRBV28 and TRBJ2-7, is DVKVTQSSRYLVKRTGEKVFLECVQDMDHENMFWYRQDPGLGLRLIYFSYDVKMKEKGDIPEGYSVSREKKERFSLILESASTNQTSMYLCASRKGLADPYEQYFGPGTRLTVT.

The chain carries TRBV2 and TRBJ2-7, with 11 bases identical to TRBD2. This CDR3 contains 15 residues. The germline CDR1 and CDR2 sequences are SNHLY and FYNNEI. V gave up 7 bases and J gave up 0 bases; unmatched junction bases: 5. CDR3 amino acids: CASKGLAGNSYEQYF. In nucleotides, the CDR3 is TGTGCCAGCAAAGGACTAGCGGGCAACTCCTACGAGCAGTACTTC.

The V call is TRBV2, the J call TRBJ2-1; TRBD1 or TRBD2 may be the D gene (5 bases each). With 7 bases removed from V and 12 bases from J, the gap between germline ends came to 7 bases. This CDR3 spans 9 amino acids. Germline CDR1 is SNHLY and CDR2 is FYNNEI. The CDR3 sequence: CASMRGQFF. The CDR3 nucleotides are TGTGCCAGCATGAGGGGGCAGTTCTTC.

There are a few counts of this clone. The chain links TRBV7-2 to TRBJ2-7; 8 bases fit TRBD2. The CDR3 spans 14 residues. Trimming removed 0 bases from V and 7 bases from J; junction bases left unmatched: 5. Germline V CDR1 and CDR2: SGHTA, FQGNSA. The CDR3 DNA reads TGTGCCAGCAGCTTAGCGAGCGGGGGAGGAGAGCAGTACTTC. Translated, it gives CASSLASGGGEQYF. Based on the CDR3 plus reference TRBV7-2 and TRBJ2-7, the full variable domain is GAGVSQSPSNKVTEKGKDVELRCDPISGHTALYWYRQSLGQGLEFLIYFQGNSAPDKSGLPSDRFSAERTGGSVSTLTIQRTQQEDSAVYLCASSLASGGGEQYFGPGTRLTVT.

The V call is TRBV4-1, the J call TRBJ2-2, with 7 bases that match TRBD2. Germline loops: CDR1 MGHRA, CDR2 YSYEKL. V dropped 4 bases and J dropped 5; count of bases not matched to a gene: 10. The length of the CDR3 is 16 residues. This chain's CDR3 is CASSPLGGSRTGELFF. The CDR3 DNA is TGCGCCAGCAGCCCCCTCGGCGGGAGTCGAACCGGGGAGCTGTTTTTT.

The genes are TRBV18 and TRBJ2-7; TRBD1 aligns across 9 bases. This CDR3 spans 15 amino acids. V lost 1 base and J lost 5; bases outside the gene matches: 6. The germline V gene encodes CDR1 KGHSH and CDR2 LQKENI. The CDR3 is CASSPRTGEGNEQYF. The CDR3 DNA sequence: TGTGCCAGCTCACCACGGACAGGGGAGGGGAACGAGCAGTACTTC.

The chain uses TRBV2 and TRBJ2-3; D not certain. CDR3 length: 13 amino acids. V was pared by 5 bases and J by 5 bases, with 11 bases between. CDR1 and CDR2 from the germline V gene are SNHLY and FYNNEI. The CDR3 region is CASSLLRRDTQYF. The CDR3 coding sequence is TGTGCCAGCAGTCTCTTACGTCGAGATACGCAGTATTTT.

CDR3 loop: CASKSGDRAAYTGELFF. The CDR3 coding sequence is TGTGCCAGCAAAAGCGGGGACAGGGCCGCCTACACCGGGGAGCTGTTTTTT. The rearrangement joins TRBV19 to TRBJ2-2; 9 bases are a match to TRBD1. This CDR3 spans 17 amino acids. CDR1 is LNHDA, CDR2 SQIVND, per germline (reference sequence). Trimming cost V 9 bases and J 3 bases; bases outside gene matches: 14. The full variable domain, with the rest looked up from reference TRBV19 and TRBJ2-2, is DGGITQSPKYLFRKEGQNVTLSCEQNLNHDAMYWYRQDPGQGLRLIYYSQIVNDFQKGDIAEGYSVSREKKESFPLTVTSAQKNPTAFYLCASKSGDRAAYTGELFFGEGSRLTVL.

This sequence joins TRBV2 and TRBJ2-2, with 7 nucleotides matching TRBD1. The J segment lost 1 base and the V segment lost 4 bases, leaving 0 bases of the junction unmatched. The germline gives CDR1 SNHLY, CDR2 FYNNEI. The CDR3 is 14 residues long. CDR3 DNA sequence: TGTGCCAGCAGTGGGGACAGGAACACCGGGGAGCTGTTTTTT. Translation gives CASSGDRNTGELFF.

This clone was seen only a few times. V usage is TRBV5-1 and J usage is TRBJ1-4, with D possibly being TRBD1 (6 bases). With 1 base removed from V and 0 bases from J, the gap between germline ends came to 10 bases. The germline V gene has CDR1 SGHRS and CDR2 YFSETQ. The CDR3 loop spans 16 amino acids. The CDR3 DNA reads TGCGCCAGCAGCTTGTGGGACACACCAACTAATGAAAAACTGTTTTTT. Protein product: CASSLWDTPTNEKLFF.

The chain links TRBV30 to TRBJ2-7; D is ambiguous. Trimming took 5 bases from V and 3 from J, leaving 8 bases between them. This CDR3 spans 11 amino acids. CDR1 and CDR2 (germline): GTSNPN, SVGIG (reference sequence). CDR3 DNA: TGTGCCTGGGCGGCCAGCTACGAGCAGTACTTC. The encoded protein is CAWAASYEQYF. Variable domain in full (rest from reference TRBV30 and TRBJ2-7): SQTIHQWPATLVQPVGSPLSLECTVEGTSNPNLYWYRQAAGRGLQLLFYSVGIGQISSEVPQNLSASRPQDRQFILSSKKLLLSDSGFYLCAWAASYEQYFGPGTRLTVT.

This chain links TRBV28 with TRBJ1-3; 10 nucleotides align to TRBD1. The CDR3 is made up of 14 amino acids. V was clipped by 7 bases and J by 4 bases; unmatched bases: 4. Germline V lookup: CDR1 MDHEN, CDR2 SYDVKM. The CDR3 coding sequence is TGTGCCAGCAAGGCGGGACAGGGGGGAAACACCATATATTTT. Translated: CASKAGQGGNTIYF.

The chain carries TRBV7-8 and TRBJ2-1, with TRBD2 identical over 9 bases. This CDR3 is 16 amino acids long. V was pared by 1 base and J by 8 bases, with 9 bases of the junction left unmatched. Germline CDR1 and CDR2: SGHVS and FQNEAQ. The CDR3, as DNA: TGTGCCAGCAGCTTAGTAGTAGCGGGAGTCCGGGATGAGCAGTTCTTC. Translation: CASSLVVAGVRDEQFF. Supplemented by reference TRBV7-8 and TRBJ2-1, the full variable domain reads GAGVSQSPRYKVAKRGQDVALRCDPISGHVSLFWYQQALGQGPEFLTYFQNEAQLDKSGLPSDRFFAERPEGSVSTLKIQRTQQEDSAVYLCASSLVVAGVRDEQFFGPGTRLTVL.

Only a few counts were recorded for this clone. This chain uses TRBV5-1 with TRBJ2-3, with 12 bases matching TRBD2. The J segment lost 4 bases and the V segment lost 1 base, leaving 4 bases of the junction unmatched. Germline V gene data show CDR1 as SGHRS and CDR2 as YFSETQ. The CDR3 length is 16 residues. CDR3 bases: TGCGCCAGCAGCTTGTATCTAGCGGGAGGGTCAGATACGCAGTATTTT. Residues: CASSLYLAGGSDTQYF.

This clone has more than one count but fewer than ten. J is TRBJ1-4 and V is TRBV27; D remains unclear. Germline loops: CDR1 MNHEY, CDR2 SMNVEV (reference sequence). V was clipped by 3 bases and J by 4 bases, with 9 bases between them. The CDR3 loop spans 14 amino acids. Here the CDR3 DNA reads TGTGCCAGCAGTTTGTCGGCCTATAATGAAAAACTGTTTTTT. Its protein is CASSLSAYNEKLFF.

This clone appeared once. The chain recombines TRBV2 with TRBJ2-1; D could derive from TRBD1 or TRBD2 (5 bases each). The CDR3 sequence is 14 residues long. The germline CDR1 and CDR2 sequences are SNHLY and FYNNEI. Trimming pared 8 bases from V and 8 bases from J, leaving 19 bases between. The CDR3 bases are TGTGCCAGCCGTATCCCGGGATGGGACGATGAGCAGTTCTTC. Its translation: CASRIPGWDDEQFF.

This rearrangement joins TRBV5-1 to TRBJ1-1, with D unclear. The CDR3 sequence is 16 residues long. Germline V gene lookup returns CDR1 SGHRS and CDR2 YFSETQ. V shed 1 base and J shed 1 base, with 14 bases lying between them. The CDR3 DNA sequence: TGCGCCAGCAGCTTGTTCATCGACCCCGAGAACACTGAAGCTTTCTTT. Protein sequence: CASSLFIDPENTEAFF.

The chain employs TRBV20-1 and TRBJ1-2, with a weak D call TRBD1 (6 bases). The CDR3 spans 11 residues. Germline-derived CDR1 and CDR2 are DFQATT and SNEGSKA (reference sequence). The V end was cut by 6 bases, the J end by 11 bases, with 16 bases between. In DNA form, the CDR3 reads TGCAGTGCGCGAGAGGGGGGGTTTTACACCTTC. Amino acid sequence: CSAREGGFYTF.

The V call is TRBV4-2, the J call TRBJ2-5, with 10 bases identical to TRBD2. Near its end, the DNA agrees better with TRBJ2-7, so the J call may be wrong. The CDR3 is made up of 16 amino acids. CDR1 and CDR2 from the germline V gene are LGHNA and YNFKEQ. CDR3 protein: CASSQDGTSVSYEQYF. CDR3 DNA sequence: TGTGCCAGCAGCCAGGACGGGACTAGCGTATCCTACGAGCAGTACTTC.

This chain joins TRBV29-1 and TRBJ2-5; 9 nucleotides align to TRBD1. Germline trimming cut 6 bases from V and 5 bases from J; bases unmatched to any gene: 13. CDR1 and CDR2 (germline): SQVTM, ANQGSEA. CDR3 length equals 15 residues. The CDR3 reads CSVLSLDRGVETQYF. The CDR3 coding sequence is TGCAGCGTCCTATCCCTGGACAGGGGCGTCGAGACCCAGTACTTC.